A selection of T cell receptor beta chains follows, all from one sample in a study of control samples from healthy donors and cancer patients. Only in-frame clones appear in the TCRdb table, and some are missing; sequencing was by immunoSEQ multiplex PCR. The sample shows over 100,000 clones, 75% to 90% of them seen only once. The source material was blood. These receptors were collected from a woman between 50 and 59 years old in good health. The CDR3 runs from the conserved cysteine through the conserved F or W. A D gene is named only where the DNA matches it firmly. The listing skips clone size in some rows; elsewhere it reads once, few, many or a size class.

v_gene	j_gene	abundance	d_gene	CDR3aa	CDR3nt
TRBV5-8	TRBJ2-3	-	TRBD1	CASSHGTGGPDTQYF	TGTGCCAGCAGCCACGGGACAGGGGGCCCAGATACGCAGTATTTT
TRBV2	TRBJ1-6	-	-	CASRQSKGEGSYNSPLHF	TGTGCCAGCAGGCAATCAAAGGGGGAGGGCTCCTATAATTCACCCCTCCACTTT
TRBV18	TRBJ1-1	-	TRBD1	CASSTTGRNTEAFF	TGTGCCAGCTCAACGACAGGGCGGAACACTGAAGCTTTCTTT
TRBV6-5	TRBJ1-1	-	TRBD1	CASSPGGTEAFF	TGTGCCAGCAGCCCAGGGGGAACTGAAGCTTTCTTT
TRBV6-5	TRBJ1-1	once	-	CASNLLGEAFF	TGTGCCAGCAACCTCCTAGGTGAAGCTTTCTTT
TRBV3-1/TRBV3-2	TRBJ2-1	-	TRBD2	CASSPRPPGLAPNEQFF	TGTGCCAGCAGCCCGCGCCCCCCGGGACTAGCACCGAATGAGCAGTTCTTC
TRBV2	TRBJ1-2	-	-	CASSPQGSNGYTF	TGTGCCAGCAGTCCTCAGGGATCGAATGGCTACACCTTC
TRBV2	TRBJ2-1	-	-	CASRATGVSYNEQFF	TGTGCCAGCAGGGCGACAGGCGTTTCCTACAATGAGCAGTTCTTC
TRBV12-3/TRBV12-4	TRBJ1-2	-	TRBD1	CASSLRTGTGYTF	TGTGCCAGCAGCCTGAGGACAGGGACCGGCTACACCTTC
TRBV2	TRBJ2-4	-	-	CASGSEAGVASIQYF	TGTGCCAGCGGGTCAGAGGCAGGGGTCGCGAGCATTCAGTACTTC
TRBV9	TRBJ2-3	-	TRBD2	CASSVGSGRATDTQYF	TGTGCCAGCAGCGTAGGTTCGGGGAGGGCCACAGATACGCAGTATTTT
TRBV4-3	TRBJ1-6	once	-	CASSQDWGKNSPLHF	TGCGCCAGCAGCCAAGATTGGGGGAAAAATTCACCCCTCCACTTT
TRBV7-9	TRBJ1-6	-	-	CASSRGDSPLHF	TGTGCCAGCAGCCGAGGGGACTCACCCCTCCACTTT
TRBV5-8	TRBJ2-3	-	-	CASRPGADTQYF	TGTGCCAGCAGGCCAGGGGCAGATACGCAGTATTTT
TRBV30	TRBJ1-4	few	-	CAWNQGIGEKLFF	TGTGCCTGGAATCAGGGGATAGGGGAAAAACTGTTTTTT
TRBV27	TRBJ2-1	-	-	CASSFYNEQFF	TGTGCCAGCAGTTTCTACAATGAGCAGTTCTTC
TRBV7-9	TRBJ1-1	few	-	CASSLRGMNTEAFF	TGTGCCAGCAGCTTAAGGGGCATGAACACTGAAGCTTTCTTT
TRBV4-1	TRBJ2-1	-	TRBD2	CASSQDRQRGGSRNEQFF	TGCGCCAGCAGCCAAGATAGGCAGCGGGGGGGATCGAGAAATGAGCAGTTCTTC
TRBV19	TRBJ1-4	-	-	CASNQGQINEKLFF	TGTGCCAGTAATCAGGGGCAGATTAATGAAAAACTGTTTTTT
TRBV5-6	TRBJ1-5	few	-	CASSLRRNSNQPQHF	TGTGCCAGCAGCTTGAGACGGAATAGCAATCAGCCCCAGCATTTT
TRBV7-8	TRBJ2-7	-	-	CASSSGLTYEQYF	TGTGCCAGCAGCTCCGGACTGACCTACGAGCAGTACTTC
TRBV19	TRBJ1-2	-	-	CASSMGQGSGYTF	TGTGCCAGTAGTATGGGCCAGGGGAGTGGCTACACCTTC
TRBV5-1	TRBJ2-3	-	TRBD2	CASSSGLATRHTDTQYF	TGCGCCAGCAGCTCGGGACTAGCTACACGCCACACAGATACGCAGTATTTT
TRBV19	TRBJ1-3	-	-	CASTLSYSGNTIYF	TGTGCCAGTACGTTGAGCTACTCTGGAAACACCATATATTTT
TRBV19	TRBJ1-1	-	TRBD1	CASGQGSTEAFF	TGTGCCAGCGGACAGGGGAGTACTGAAGCTTTCTTT
TRBV5-1	TRBJ2-2	-	-	CASSPTDTGELFF	TGCGCCAGCAGCCCTACAGACACCGGGGAGCTGTTTTTT
TRBV18	TRBJ1-3	-	TRBD1	CASSQTGTGGNTIYF	TGTGCCAGCTCACAAACCGGGACAGGGGGAAACACCATATATTTT
TRBV24-1	TRBJ2-3	-	TRBD2	CATSDPTGGPDTQYF	TGTGCCACCAGTGATCCCACGGGAGGCCCAGATACGCAGTATTTT
TRBV27	TRBJ1-2	-	-	CASRDSLRGAGVGYTF	TGTGCCAGCAGAGACTCCCTCCGGGGGGCAGGGGTTGGCTACACCTTC
TRBV14	TRBJ1-5	-	-	CASSQEEQVNQPQHF	TGTGCCAGCAGCCAAGAAGAACAGGTGAATCAGCCCCAGCATTTT
TRBV30	TRBJ2-5	once	TRBD1	CAWSTIQGAWETQYF	TGTGCCTGGAGTACGATCCAGGGGGCATGGGAGACCCAGTACTTC
TRBV2	TRBJ1-1	-	TRBD1	CASSEWGQGILNTEAFF	TGTGCCAGCAGTGAATGGGGACAGGGAATATTGAACACTGAAGCTTTCTTT
TRBV25-1	TRBJ1-6	-	TRBD1	CASSERGRNSPLHF	TGTGCCAGCAGTGAAAGGGGGCGGAATTCACCCCTCCACTTT
TRBV11-2	TRBJ2-4	-	-	CASSLRALGGDIQYF	TGTGCCAGCAGCTTACGGGCTTTAGGTGGGGACATTCAGTACTTC
TRBV6-6	TRBJ1-2	-	TRBD1	CASSPILPGQGPEGYTF	TGTGCCAGCAGTCCTATTCTCCCGGGACAGGGACCTGAAGGCTACACCTTC
TRBV4-1	TRBJ1-1	-	-	CASSRGGVNTEAFF	TGCGCCAGCAGCCGGGGCGGGGTGAACACTGAAGCTTTCTTT
TRBV6-5	TRBJ2-3	-	-	CASTRDLTDTQYF	TGTGCCAGCACCAGGGACCTCACAGATACGCAGTATTTT
TRBV18	TRBJ1-2	-	-	CASSPMAGAEYGYTF	TGTGCCAGCTCACCTATGGCGGGGGCGGAGTATGGCTACACCTTC
TRBV18	TRBJ2-7	once	-	CASSPLMDTYEQYF	TGTGCCAGCTCACCATTAATGGACACCTACGAGCAGTACTTC
TRBV4-2	TRBJ2-1	once	-	CASSAKTGNNEQFF	TGTGCCAGCAGCGCAAAAACCGGGAACAATGAGCAGTTCTTC
TRBV19	TRBJ2-7	-	-	CASSRKGSYEQYF	TGTGCCAGTAGTCGCAAGGGCTCCTACGAGCAGTACTTC
TRBV7-2	TRBJ2-1	-	-	CASSPEKSYNEQFF	TGTGCCAGCAGCCCCGAAAAGTCCTACAATGAGCAGTTCTTC
TRBV6-5	TRBJ2-5	-	-	CASGWDGQETQYF	TGTGCCAGCGGTTGGGACGGACAAGAGACCCAGTACTTC
TRBV29-1	TRBJ2-2	-	-	CSAQSNGELFF	TGCAGCGCACAGTCGAACGGGGAGCTGTTTTTT
TRBV7-9	TRBJ2-5	-	-	CASSLDRYQETQYF	TGTGCCAGCAGCCTTGACAGGTACCAAGAGACCCAGTACTTC
TRBV9	TRBJ1-1	-	-	CASSVGGRGSAFF	TGTGCCAGCAGCGTAGGGGGGAGGGGTTCAGCTTTCTTT